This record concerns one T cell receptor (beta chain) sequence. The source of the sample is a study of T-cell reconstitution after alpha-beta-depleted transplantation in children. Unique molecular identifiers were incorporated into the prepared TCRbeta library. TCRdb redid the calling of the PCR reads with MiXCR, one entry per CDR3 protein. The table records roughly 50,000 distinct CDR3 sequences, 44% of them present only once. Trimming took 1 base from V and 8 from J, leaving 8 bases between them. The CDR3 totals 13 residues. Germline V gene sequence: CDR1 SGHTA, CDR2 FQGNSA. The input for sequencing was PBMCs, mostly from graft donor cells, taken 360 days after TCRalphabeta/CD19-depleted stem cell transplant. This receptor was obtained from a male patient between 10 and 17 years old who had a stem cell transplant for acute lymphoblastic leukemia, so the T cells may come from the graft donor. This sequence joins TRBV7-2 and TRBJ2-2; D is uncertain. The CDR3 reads CASSLGVWGELFF. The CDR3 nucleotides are TGTGCCAGCAGCTTAGGGGTGTGGGGGGAGCTGTTTTTT.